This T cell receptor beta chain was retrieved from a study of post-analysis software for immune sequencing data. Findings of the study overall: Patients showed TRBV5-6, TRBV5-1 and TRBV20-1 among five TRBV segments more frequent than in controls.

The CDR3 loop spans 14 amino acids. CDR1 is LNHNV and CDR2 is YYDKDF in the germline V gene (reference sequence). The V gene lost 0 bases and the J gene lost 9 bases, with 12 bases spanning the gap. This clonotype was found a few times. Antigen specificity is unknown. Each TCR beta cDNA library carried unique molecular identifiers. Each sample of about 1 to 10 million input T cells yielded around 500,000 cDNA molecules, so each molecule approximated one T cell. One entry per CDR3 protein results from TCRdb running MiXCR on the PCR reads. The table lists about 540,000 distinct CDR3 sequences, around 34% of them singletons.

The sequence derives from a girl aged 2-17 years with multiple sclerosis. The chain combines TRBV15 with TRBJ1-5; TRBD1 might be the D (6 bases). The specimen sequenced was blood. In nucleotides, the CDR3 is TGTGCCACCAGCAGAGATTTTCAGGGGCCGCCCCAGCATTTT. Its translation: CATSRDFQGPPQHF.